This T cell receptor beta chain was documented in a study of cytomegalovirus exposure and HLA in healthy donors. Background on the study: The platform used for the approximately 120 validation repertoires matched that of the roughly 720 first-cohort repertoires, a later analysis reported. Regarding the study as a whole: The tendency of first-cohort TCR clusters to co-occur in the 120 validation repertoires was identified by a subsequent analysis. Across donors, most TCRs were seen rarely, yet some public ones were widespread.

Clones were read by immunoSEQ multiplex PCR, and TCRdb kept only the in-frame ones, dropping some. The repertoire has 50,000 to 70,000 clones, over 85% of them found once; the top ten carry roughly 6%. As concerns this clone: Its target is not known.

V trimming: 5 bases; J trimming: 4 bases; junction bases outside the gene matches: 8. The CDR3 extends over 15 amino acids. CDR1 and CDR2 (germline): SGHVS, FQNEAQ. It was the roughly 130-subject validation cohort, separate from the approximately 700-subject first cohort, to which the donors belonged. The sequence came from a woman younger than 30 in good health and CMV-seropositive. Sequencing was done on a sample of PBMCs. V and J are TRBV7-8 and TRBJ2-5, with 9 bases matching TRBD2. CDR3 protein: CASSLGAGGLETQYF. CDR3 DNA: TGTGCCAGCAGCCTAGGGGCGGGGGGGCTAGAGACCCAGTACTTC.